These 18 T cell receptor beta chains share one sample of origin, sequenced in a study of T cells in Graves' hyperthyroidism and ophthalmopathy. Regions amplified from RNA transcripts were the TCR beta CDR3 regions. Using the HTBI primer set, a first-round RT-PCR was run on the TCR CDR3. TCRdb called the multiplex PCR reads again in MiXCR, with one record for every CDR3 protein. The sample records approximately 420,000 distinct CDR3 sequences, just under 15% being singletons. The material sequenced was blood. These receptors were taken from a woman aged 25-40 years with Graves' hyperthyroidism.

This clonotype was seen more than once but under ten times. The chain recombines TRBV5-1 with TRBJ2-7; 7 nucleotides match TRBD1. Germline CDR1 and CDR2: SGHRS and YFSETQ. The ends lost 5 bases at V and 2 bases at J; junction bases unmatched: 4. The CDR3 consists of 13 residues. CDR3 loop: CASRGDSPYEQYF. The CDR3 DNA follows: TGCGCCAGCAGAGGGGACAGTCCCTACGAGCAGTACTTC.

This clonotype appeared many times. The chain carries TRBV27 and TRBJ2-3, with D perhaps being TRBD1 or TRBD2 (6 bases each). Germline V CDR1 and CDR2: MNHEY, SMNVEV (reference sequence). Between the trimmed V and J ends, which lost 4 bases and 9 bases, there was a span of 17 bases. This CDR3 contains 14 residues. The CDR3 DNA reads TGTGCCAGCAGTTCCCCGGACAGCCGGGGGACGCAGTATTTT. Translation: CASSSPDSRGTQYF.

This clonotype has just a few counts. V and J are TRBV28 and TRBJ1-1; 8 nucleotides align to TRBD1. This CDR3 is built from 14 residues. The ends lost 6 bases at V and 2 bases at J; junction bases unmatched: 5. Germline assignment: CDR1 MDHEN and CDR2 SYDVKM. Here the CDR3 DNA reads TGTGCCAGCAGGATGACAGGGGCAAACACTGAAGCTTTCTTT. Translating gives CASRMTGANTEAFF. The full variable domain, in which reference TRBV28 and TRBJ1-1 provide the parts outside the CDR3, is DVKVTQSSRYLVKRTGEKVFLECVQDMDHENMFWYRQDPGLGLRLIYFSYDVKMKEKGDIPEGYSVSREKKERFSLILESASTNQTSMYLCASRMTGANTEAFFGQGTRLTVV.

This clonotype was seen only a few times. The gene calls are TRBV19 and TRBJ1-2; D perhaps matches TRBD1 (5 bases). Trimming shortened V by 5 bases and J by 7 bases, and 17 bases separated the two germline ends. The CDR3 has 14 residues. Germline V gives CDR1 LNHDA, CDR2 SQIVND (reference sequence). The CDR3 loop reads CASSPSARVGGYTF. The DNA of the CDR3 is TGTGCCAGTAGTCCATCCGCCAGGGTTGGTGGCTACACCTTC.

Ten or more counts support this clonotype. The rearrangement links TRBV25-1 to TRBJ1-2, with D possibly matching TRBD1 (5 bases). Germline V gives CDR1 MGHDK, CDR2 SYGVNS. This CDR3 region has 15 residues. V dropped 4 bases and J dropped 4 bases, with 16 bases sitting between them. This chain's CDR3 is CASSASGRRGYGYTF. The CDR3 nucleotides are TGTGCCAGCAGTGCTTCGGGACGTCGCGGCTATGGCTACACCTTC.

This clonotype was counted many times. The gene calls are TRBV12-3 or TRBV12-4 and TRBJ2-5; 7 positions match TRBD1. There are 15 residues in the CDR3. V dropped 3 bases and J dropped 1; count of bases not matched to a gene: 5. The CDR3 loop is CASSFYRDSQETQYF. Written as DNA, the CDR3 is TGTGCCAGCAGTTTCTACCGGGACAGCCAAGAGACCCAGTACTTC.

This clonotype was counted a few times. The chain recombines TRBV5-8 with TRBJ1-6; 8 nucleotides align to TRBD1. The CDR3 is 16 amino acids. Germline loops: CDR1 SGHTS, CDR2 YDEGEE. V was clipped by 4 bases and J by 3 bases; unmatched bases: 6. The CDR3 loop reads CASSRRGTGYNSPLHF. CDR3 in DNA: TGTGCCAGCAGCCGCAGAGGGACAGGCTATAATTCACCCCTCCACTTT. Full variable domain (outside the CDR3, taken from reference TRBV5-8 and TRBJ1-6): EAGVTQSPTHLIKTRGQQATLRCSPISGHTSVYWYQQALGLGLQFLLWYDEGEERNRGNFPPRFSGRQFPNYSSELNVNALELEDSALYLCASSRRGTGYNSPLHFGNGTRLTVT.

V gene TRBV6-1 combines with J gene TRBJ1-2; D is unresolved. V lost 2 bases and J 0 bases, leaving 7 bases between the germline ends. Looked up from germline, CDR1 is MNHNS and CDR2 is SASEGT. The CDR3 extends over 14 amino acids. The CDR3 reads CASSELLPNYGYTF. The CDR3 DNA reads TGTGCCAGCAGTGAACTGTTGCCTAACTATGGCTACACCTTC.

The rearrangement joins TRBV6-1 to TRBJ1-1; maybe TRBD1 (6 bases). The germline V gene encodes CDR1 MNHNS and CDR2 SASEGT. The CDR3 contains 16 residues. V lost 5 bases to trimming and J lost 6 bases, with 22 bases between them. CDR3 coding DNA: TGTGCCAGCAGTAAAGTACTCGGTGTTGGGGGCGCTGAAGCTTTCTTT. Residues: CASSKVLGVGGAEAFF.

This clonotype appeared a few times. The genes are TRBV4-2 and TRBJ2-3; 10 bases align to TRBD2. Trimming cost V 0 bases and J 10 bases; bases outside gene matches: 7. The CDR3 sequence is 15 residues long. Looked up from germline, CDR1 is LGHNA and CDR2 is YNFKEQ. CDR3 region: CASSQDLAGVQPQYF. The CDR3 DNA follows: TGTGCCAGCAGCCAAGATCTAGCGGGAGTACAGCCGCAGTATTTT.

This clonotype was observed a handful of times. The chain carries TRBV6-4 and TRBJ2-1, with TRBD1 identical over 10 bases. Germline assignment: CDR1 MRHNA and CDR2 SNTAGT. J was trimmed by 1 base and V by 5 bases; bases with no gene match: 2. CDR3 length: 15 amino acids. DNA of the CDR3: TGTGCCAGCAGTAGGACAGGGGGATCCTACAATGAGCAGTTCTTC. This codes for CASSRTGGSYNEQFF.

This clonotype was seen repeatedly, ten times or more. The V call is TRBV10-1, the J call TRBJ2-2; D is unresolved. The germline V gene encodes CDR1 WNHNN and CDR2 SYGVQD (reference sequence). This CDR3 has 18 amino acids. V lost 4 bases, J lost 0 bases, and 18 bases lay in between. CDR3 in DNA: TGCGCCAGCAGTGGAAACCAACTTACCCGTGCGAACACCGGGGAGCTGTTTTTT. This codes for CASSGNQLTRANTGELFF.

This clonotype was counted between two and nine times. One end of the junction is discordant with germline, which a read error may explain. The chain joins TRBV20-1 to TRBJ2-2; a possible D gene is TRBD2 (6 bases). Germline V lookup: CDR1 DFQATT, CDR2 SNEGSKA (reference sequence). This CDR3 has 14 amino acids. The CDR3: CSARGTVNTGELFF. CDR3 in DNA: TGCAGTGCCAGAGGGACTGTGAACACCGGGGAGCTGTTTTTT.

The chain uses TRBV11-2 and TRBJ2-4, with D tentatively TRBD1 or TRBD2 (5 bases each). V shed 4 bases and J shed 3 bases, with 10 bases lying between them. This CDR3 is 14 amino acids long. The germline gives CDR1 SGHAT, CDR2 FQNNGV. The CDR3 is CASSSLGDKNIQYF. The CDR3 DNA is TGTGCCAGCAGCTCCCTGGGGGACAAAAACATTCAGTACTTC.

The sample holds many counts of this clonotype. This chain joins TRBV7-8 and TRBJ1-2; no firm D call. Between the trimmed V and J ends, which lost 2 bases and 0 bases, there was a span of 4 bases. The CDR3 extends over 13 amino acids. Germline assignment: CDR1 SGHVS and CDR2 FQNEAQ. This CDR3 is CASSLQANYGYTF. The CDR3 nucleotides are TGTGCCAGCAGCTTACAAGCTAACTATGGCTACACCTTC.

This clonotype showed up many times. The chain joins TRBV12-3 or TRBV12-4 to TRBJ1-5; 7 nucleotides line up with TRBD1. CDR3 length equals 15 residues. V was pared by 5 bases and J by 1 base, with 5 bases of the junction left unmatched. In nucleotides, the CDR3 is TGTGCCAGCAGTATTGACAGGGTGAGCAATCAGCCCCAGCATTTT. As protein: CASSIDRVSNQPQHF.

There are many counts of this clonotype. V gene TRBV5-1 combines with J gene TRBJ1-1; 9 bases are a match to TRBD1. This CDR3 is built from 14 residues. Germline trimming cut 4 bases from V and 4 bases from J; bases unmatched to any gene: 5. From germline, CDR1 is SGHRS and CDR2 YFSETQ. Written as DNA, the CDR3 is TGCGCCAGCAGCCAAATACAGGGGGCCACTGAAGCTTTCTTT. It specifies CASSQIQGATEAFF.

This clonotype showed up just a few times. This sequence joins TRBV5-6 and TRBJ1-1, with D maybe TRBD1 (5 bases). The CDR3 has 16 residues. The germline gives CDR1 SGHDT, CDR2 YYEEEE. V lost 4 bases to trimming and J lost 3 bases, with 19 bases between them. The CDR3 sequence is CASSRLGGRWDTEAFF. The CDR3 DNA is TGTGCCAGCAGCCGGCTGGGGGGGAGGTGGGACACTGAAGCTTTCTTT.